A selection of T cell receptor beta chains follows, all from one sample in a study of CD8+ T cells in alopecia areata. Assay: immunoSEQ multiplex PCR; the TCRdb copy retains only in-frame clones and omits some. Of 180,000 or so clones listed, about three fifths are singletons. Sequenced material: CD4+ T cells sorted from blood, taken at approximately week 60, from a patient treated with tofacitinib. These receptors were obtained from a human donor with alopecia areata. Each CDR3 is given without its conserved first and last residue. Each record gives: J gene, V gene, CDR3 protein.

>TRBJ1-6|TRBV6-6
ATLPQVGSPLH
>TRBJ2-7|TRBV30
AWSVRGGPTYEQY
>TRBJ2-7|TRBV15
ATSRDRRGPYEQY
>TRBJ2-5|TRBV27
ASSKQGETQY
>TRBJ1-1|TRBV29-1
SVIVQNSEAF
>TRBJ2-7|TRBV7-9
ASSTGTAPYEQY
>TRBJ1-2|TRBV29-1
SVMGGDRQYGYT
>TRBJ1-1|TRBV12-5
ASGLVPGQGPGAF
>TRBJ1-1|TRBV4-1
ASSQPPPFYPTEAF
>TRBJ1-4|TRBV27
ASSLIPGTAGSEKLF
>TRBJ2-3|TRBV29-1
SPLRAGADTQY
>TRBJ1-1|TRBV7-9
ASTTRGDTEAF
>TRBJ2-3|TRBV29-1
SGSRRVIDTQY
>TRBJ2-5|TRBV7-2
ASSFRGASGQETQY
>TRBJ1-5|TRBV7-6
ASSPKLGSDQPQH
>TRBJ2-2|TRBV2
ASSDPGGGNTGELF
>TRBJ2-7|TRBV29-1
SVRGQGTYEQY
>TRBJ1-1|TRBV29-1
SVLPGVATEAF
>TRBJ1-5|TRBV6-1
ASGDRGGNQPQH
>TRBJ2-1|TRBV7-2
ASSLTGNNEQF
>TRBJ1-2|TRBV6-5
ASSYSGSYGYT
>TRBJ2-1|TRBV18
ASSLRQINEQF
>TRBJ1-6|TRBV5-1
ASSFEGRNRNSPLH
>TRBJ1-6|TRBV7-9
ASSLQGPNNSPLH
>TRBJ2-2|TRBV29-1
SASGATGELF
>TRBJ2-1|TRBV4-1
ASSHSGEQF
>TRBJ2-7|TRBV7-9
ASSLAGHLGQGASEQY
>TRBJ2-7|TRBV29-1
SAQGPTPYEQY
>TRBJ2-3|TRBV5-1
ASSLVTDSTDTQY